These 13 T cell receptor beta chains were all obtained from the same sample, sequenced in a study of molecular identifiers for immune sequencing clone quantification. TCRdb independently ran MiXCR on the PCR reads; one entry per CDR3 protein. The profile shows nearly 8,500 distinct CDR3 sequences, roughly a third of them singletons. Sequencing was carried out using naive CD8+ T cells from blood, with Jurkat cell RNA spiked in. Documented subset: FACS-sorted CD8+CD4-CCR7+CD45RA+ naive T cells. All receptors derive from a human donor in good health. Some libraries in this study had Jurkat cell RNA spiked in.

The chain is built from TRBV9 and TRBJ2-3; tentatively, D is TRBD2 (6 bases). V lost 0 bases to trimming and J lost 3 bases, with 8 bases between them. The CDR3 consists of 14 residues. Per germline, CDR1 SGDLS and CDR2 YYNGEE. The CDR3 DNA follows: TGTGCCAGCAGCGTAGCGGGAGTAACAGATACGCAGTATTTT. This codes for CASSVAGVTDTQYF.

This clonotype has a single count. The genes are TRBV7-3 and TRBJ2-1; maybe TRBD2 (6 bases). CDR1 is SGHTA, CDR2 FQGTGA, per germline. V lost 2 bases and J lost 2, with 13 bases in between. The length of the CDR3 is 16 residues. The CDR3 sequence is CASSLGTCGTYNEQFF. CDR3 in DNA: TGTGCCAGCAGCTTAGGGACTTGCGGGACCTACAATGAGCAGTTCTTC. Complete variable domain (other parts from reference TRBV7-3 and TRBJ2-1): GAGVSQTPSNKVTEKGKYVELRCDPISGHTALYWYRQSLGQGPEFLIYFQGTGAADDSGLPNDRFFAVRPEGSVSTLKIQRTERGDSAVYLCASSLGTCGTYNEQFFGPGTRLTVL.

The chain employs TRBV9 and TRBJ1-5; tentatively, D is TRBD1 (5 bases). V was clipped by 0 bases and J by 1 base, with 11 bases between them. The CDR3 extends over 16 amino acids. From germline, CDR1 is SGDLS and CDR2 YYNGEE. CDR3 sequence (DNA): TGTGCCAGCAGCGTAGGAGGGGACGGGAGCAATCAGCCCCAGCATTTT. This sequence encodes CASSVGGDGSNQPQHF.

The CDR3 DNA follows: TGCGCCAGCAGCCAAGTTGGAGCCGCCTACGAGCAGTACTTC. Translation gives CASSQVGAAYEQYF. The rearrangement links TRBV4-3 to TRBJ2-7; D uncertain. Trimming took 1 base from V and 2 from J, leaving 9 bases between them. Germline V gives CDR1 LGHNA, CDR2 YSLEER. CDR3 length: 14 residues.

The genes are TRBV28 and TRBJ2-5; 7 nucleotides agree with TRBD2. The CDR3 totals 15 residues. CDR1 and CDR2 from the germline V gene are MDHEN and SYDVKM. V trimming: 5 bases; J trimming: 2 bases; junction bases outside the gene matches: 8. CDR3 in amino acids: CASSISSGPQETQYF. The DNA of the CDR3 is TGTGCCAGCAGTATTAGTAGCGGGCCTCAAGAGACCCAGTACTTC.

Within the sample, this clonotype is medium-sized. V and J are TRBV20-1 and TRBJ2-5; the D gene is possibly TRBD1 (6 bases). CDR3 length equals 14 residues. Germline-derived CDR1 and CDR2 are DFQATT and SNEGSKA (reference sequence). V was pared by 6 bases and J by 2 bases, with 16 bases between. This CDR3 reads CSAETGTQQETQYF. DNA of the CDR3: TGCAGTGCCGAAACCGGGACACAGCAAGAGACCCAGTACTTC.

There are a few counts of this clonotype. The CDR3 protein is CASSWSLGGRGAGELFF. The CDR3 coding sequence is TGTGCCAGCAGCTGGTCTCTCGGCGGGAGAGGTGCCGGGGAGCTGTTTTTT. This chain uses TRBV7-3 with TRBJ2-2; 7 nucleotides align to TRBD2. Germline assignment: CDR1 SGHTA and CDR2 FQGTGA. There are 17 residues in the CDR3. V lost 4 bases to trimming and J lost 6 bases; unmatched junction nucleotides: 14.

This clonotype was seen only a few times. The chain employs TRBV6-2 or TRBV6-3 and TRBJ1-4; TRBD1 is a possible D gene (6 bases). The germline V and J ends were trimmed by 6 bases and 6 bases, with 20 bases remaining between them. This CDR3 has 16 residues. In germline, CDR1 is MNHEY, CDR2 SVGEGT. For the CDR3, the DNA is TGTGCCAGCAGAACCCTACGACAGGTCTCGGATGAAAAACTGTTTTTT. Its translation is CASRTLRQVSDEKLFF.

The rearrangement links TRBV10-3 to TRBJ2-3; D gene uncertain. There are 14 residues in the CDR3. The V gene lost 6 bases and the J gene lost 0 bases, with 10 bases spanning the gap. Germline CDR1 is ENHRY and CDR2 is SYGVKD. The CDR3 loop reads CAIRTSTSTDTQYF. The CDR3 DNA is TGTGCCATCAGGACATCGACTAGCACAGATACGCAGTATTTT.

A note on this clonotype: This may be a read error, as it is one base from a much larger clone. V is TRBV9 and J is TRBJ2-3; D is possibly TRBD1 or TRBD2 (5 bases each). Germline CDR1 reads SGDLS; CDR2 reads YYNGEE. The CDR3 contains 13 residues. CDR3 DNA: TGTGCCCGCAGCGTAGTGGGGGCAGATACGCAGTATTTT. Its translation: CARSVVGADTQYF.

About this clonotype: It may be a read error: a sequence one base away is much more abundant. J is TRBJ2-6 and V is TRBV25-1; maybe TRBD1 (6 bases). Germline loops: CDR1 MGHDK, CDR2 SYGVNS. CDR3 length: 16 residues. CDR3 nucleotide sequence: TGTGCCAGCCGGGACACAACCCTCTTTGGGGCCGACGTCCTGACTTTC. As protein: CASRDTTLFGADVLTF.

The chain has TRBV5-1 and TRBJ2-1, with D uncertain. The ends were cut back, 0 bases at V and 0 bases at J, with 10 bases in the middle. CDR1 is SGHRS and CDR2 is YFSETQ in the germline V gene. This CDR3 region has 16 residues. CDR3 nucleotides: TGCGCCAGCAGCTTGGGGGTAGGATACTCCTACAATGAGCAGTTCTTC. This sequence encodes CASSLGVGYSYNEQFF.

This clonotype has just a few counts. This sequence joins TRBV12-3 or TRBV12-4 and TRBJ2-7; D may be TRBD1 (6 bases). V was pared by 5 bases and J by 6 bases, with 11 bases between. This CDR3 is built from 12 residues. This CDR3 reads CASSHRVVEQYF. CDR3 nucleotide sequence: TGTGCCAGCAGTCACAGGGTGGTCGAGCAGTACTTC.